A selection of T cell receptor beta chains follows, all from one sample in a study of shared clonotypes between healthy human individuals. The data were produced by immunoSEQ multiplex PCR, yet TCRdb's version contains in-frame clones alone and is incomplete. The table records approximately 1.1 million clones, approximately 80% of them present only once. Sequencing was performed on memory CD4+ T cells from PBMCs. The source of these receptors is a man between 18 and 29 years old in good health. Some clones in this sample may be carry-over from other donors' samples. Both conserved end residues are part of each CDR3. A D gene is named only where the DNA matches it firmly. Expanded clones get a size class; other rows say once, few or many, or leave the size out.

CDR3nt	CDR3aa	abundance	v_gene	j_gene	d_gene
TGTGCCAGCAGCGCCCGACAGGGCGTAAATGAGCAGTACTTC	CASSARQGVNEQYF	.	TRBV5-6	TRBJ2-7	TRBD1
TGTGCCAGCAGTTACTGGACTAGCGGGGACACCGGGGAGCTGTTTTTT	CASSYWTSGDTGELFF	.	TRBV6-5	TRBJ2-2	TRBD2
TGTGCCAGCAGTTTAGGGGCGCGGGCAGGCGCCTGGGAGCAGTACTTC	CASSLGARAGAWEQYF	.	TRBV28	TRBJ2-7	.
TGTGCCAGCAGCCTGGACTCTTACGAGCAGTACTTC	CASSLDSYEQYF	.	TRBV14	TRBJ2-7	.
TGTGCCAGCAGTTCACAGGGGGCTTCGGCCAATCGGCCCCAGCATTTT	CASSSQGASANRPQHF	.	TRBV2	TRBJ1-5	TRBD1
TGTGCCACCAGCCTAGGGAGGAGAGAGACCCAGTACTTC	CATSLGRRETQYF	few	TRBV15	TRBJ2-5	.
TGCGCCAGCAGCCAAGGACAGGGTAGTACAGATACGCAGTATTTT	CASSQGQGSTDTQYF	.	TRBV4-3	TRBJ2-3	TRBD1
TGTGCCTGCCCTAAAAGGGGTTATCAGCCCCAGCATTTT	CACPKRGYQPQHF	many	TRBV30	TRBJ1-5	.
TGTGCCAGCAGCCACAAGGACGGTCGTTTCGGCACCGGGGAGCTGTTTTTT	CASSHKDGRFGTGELFF	.	TRBV14	TRBJ2-2	.
TGTGCCAGCAGCTTAGCAGGCAGGGGGCACGAGCAGTACTTC	CASSLAGRGHEQYF	.	TRBV7-9	TRBJ2-7	TRBD1
TGTGCCAGCAGCCCCGCTGGGATCAACTACGAGCAGTACTTC	CASSPAGINYEQYF	.	TRBV7-2	TRBJ2-7	.
TGCGCCAGCAGCCCGGTGGGACTGCTGAATGAAAAACTGTTTTTT	CASSPVGLLNEKLFF	.	TRBV5-1	TRBJ1-4	.
TGCGCCAGCGGAGGTGAGGGGCGTAACGAGCAGTACTTC	CASGGEGRNEQYF	once	TRBV5-1	TRBJ2-7	.
TGTGCCAGTAGTAGTCGGGGGATCGATACGCAGTATTTT	CASSSRGIDTQYF	.	TRBV19	TRBJ2-3	.
TGTGCCAGCAGCTTAGGGCCAGCGGGTTCCACAGATACGCAGTATTTT	CASSLGPAGSTDTQYF	.	TRBV7-6	TRBJ2-3	.
TGTGCCAGTAGTATAGCGCACAATGAGCAGTTCTTC	CASSIAHNEQFF	once	TRBV19	TRBJ2-1	.
TGCGCCAGCAGCGTAGTAGCGGGAGGGCAGAATGAGCAGTTCTTC	CASSVVAGGQNEQFF	.	TRBV5-1	TRBJ2-1	TRBD2
TGTGCCAGCAGCTCGTCGGGACTAGCGGGATACGAGACCCAGTACTTC	CASSSSGLAGYETQYF	.	TRBV9	TRBJ2-5	TRBD2
TGCGCCAGCAGCCAAGATCCATGGGGGGCCCAGTACTTC	CASSQDPWGAQYF	few	TRBV4-3	TRBJ2-5	.
TGTGCCAGTAGTATGGCATCAGCGGGAGGGCCGCCCCACGAGCAGTACTTC	CASSMASAGGPPHEQYF	.	TRBV19	TRBJ2-7	TRBD2
TGTGCCAGCGGGATTGAAATCGGTTACACTGAAGCTTTCTTT	CASGIEIGYTEAFF	.	TRBV5-4	TRBJ1-1	.
TGCGCCAGCCGGCTGGGCAGCATGAACACTGAAGCTTTCTTT	CASRLGSMNTEAFF	.	TRBV5-1	TRBJ1-1	.
TGTGCCAGTCCGGGACAGGGGGTTTGGGGCTACACCTTC	CASPGQGVWGYTF	once	TRBV2	TRBJ1-2	TRBD1
TGTGCCAGTAGTATAGAGAGGAGTTACGAGCAGTACTTC	CASSIERSYEQYF	once	TRBV19	TRBJ2-7	.
TGTGCCAGCAGTGCAAATAGCGGGAGCTCCTACGAGCAGTACTTC	CASSANSGSSYEQYF	.	TRBV25-1	TRBJ2-7	TRBD2
TGTGCCAGCAGCCAAGGGACTAGAAGTTCCGGGGAGCTGTTTTTT	CASSQGTRSSGELFF	.	TRBV9	TRBJ2-2	TRBD2
TGCGCCAGCAGCTTGGGCAGCTTGCGATCTAGCGGGAAGGACACAGATACGCAGTATTTT	CASSLGSLRSSGKDTDTQYF	.	TRBV5-1	TRBJ2-3	TRBD2
TGTGCCAGCTCACCACCGTCGGGAGGCCACTTCTACAATGAGCAGTTCTTC	CASSPPSGGHFYNEQFF	.	TRBV18	TRBJ2-1	TRBD2
TGTGCCAGCAGCCGGTCTGGAAGGGAGACCCAGTACTTC	CASSRSGRETQYF	.	TRBV5-8	TRBJ2-5	.
TGTGCCAGCAGTTACGAGACAGCCTACTACGAGCAGTACTTC	CASSYETAYYEQYF	.	TRBV6-5	TRBJ2-7	.
TGTGCCAGCAGCTTAGGAGGGATAAACTATGGCTACACCTTC	CASSLGGINYGYTF	.	TRBV11-2	TRBJ1-2	.
TGTGCCAGCTCACCCTCGGGACTTCCCGGCGCTGAAGCTTTCTTT	CASSPSGLPGAEAFF	few	TRBV18	TRBJ1-1	.